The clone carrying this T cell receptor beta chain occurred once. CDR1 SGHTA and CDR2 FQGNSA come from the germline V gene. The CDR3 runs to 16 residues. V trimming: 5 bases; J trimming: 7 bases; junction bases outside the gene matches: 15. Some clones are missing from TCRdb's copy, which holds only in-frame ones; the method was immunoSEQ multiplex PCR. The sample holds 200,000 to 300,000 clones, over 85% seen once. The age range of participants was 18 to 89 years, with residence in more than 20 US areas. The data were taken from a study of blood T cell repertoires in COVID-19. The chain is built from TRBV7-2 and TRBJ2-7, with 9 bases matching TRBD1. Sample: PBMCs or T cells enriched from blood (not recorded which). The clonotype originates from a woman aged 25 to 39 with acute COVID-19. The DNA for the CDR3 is TGTGCCAGCAGCGCCTCCACAGGGGGCGCGACGGGGGAGCAGTACTTC. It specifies CASSASTGGATGEQYF.